Below, 4 T cell receptor beta chains from the same sample are listed, as sequenced in a study of identical twins. One entry per CDR3 protein results from TCRdb running MiXCR on the 5' RACE reads. The sample has 450,000 to 600,000 distinct CDR3 sequences, about a fifth seen once. A further study also used this sample, focusing on yellow fever vaccine responses in identical twins.

The sequenced sample consisted of CD4+ T cells sorted from blood. Source of these receptors: a woman under 30 in good health.

This clonotype was detected a few times. The chain combines TRBV5-1 with TRBJ2-3; D gene ambiguous. V was shortened by 4 bases and J by 7 bases, with 16 bases between the two germline ends. The CDR3 consists of 14 residues. The germline CDR1 and CDR2 sequences are SGHRS and YFSETQ. CDR3 protein: CASSKAPDPNTQYF. The CDR3 region has the DNA TGCGCCAGCAGCAAAGCCCCGGACCCTAATACGCAGTATTTT.

V gene TRBV7-9 combines with J gene TRBJ2-7; weak D call: TRBD1 (6 bases). This CDR3 comprises 13 residues. Germline CDR1 reads SEHNR; CDR2 reads FQNEAQ (reference sequence). Trimming pared 8 bases from V and 3 bases from J, leaving 14 bases between. The CDR3 reads CASSQGGHYEQYV. In nucleotides, the CDR3 is TGTGCCAGCTCCCAAGGGGGTCACTACGAGCAGTACGTC.

This clonotype appeared a few times. The chain combines TRBV5-1 with TRBJ1-1; D is uncertain. CDR1 and CDR2 (germline): SGHRS, YFSETQ. This CDR3 region has 13 residues. Trimming removed 4 bases at V and 6 bases at J, with 13 bases between. This CDR3 reads CASSAGRSSEAFF. The CDR3 nucleotides are TGCGCCAGCAGCGCCGGTAGGAGTTCTGAAGCTTTCTTT.

This rearrangement joins TRBV14 to TRBJ2-7; D may correspond to TRBD1 or TRBD2 (5 bases each). Germline V CDR1 and CDR2: SGHDN, FVKESK. The CDR3 covers 15 residues. Trimming removed 4 bases from V and 4 bases from J, with 17 bases in between. The CDR3 DNA reads as TGTGCCAGCAGCCGATTAGGGTCCAGGGAGTACGAGCAGTACTTC. It yields the protein CASSRLGSREYEQYF.